The present T cell receptor beta chain was sequenced within a study of long-term antiretroviral therapy in people with HIV. Version v3.0 of the immunoSEQ assay was performed at survey level. TCRdb's copy holds only in-frame clones and misses some; the assay was immunoSEQ multiplex PCR. Of approximately 13,000 clones in the sample, about 84% were seen once. The CDR3 sequence is 14 residues long. Per the germline V gene, CDR1 is SGHRS and CDR2 is YFSETQ. Trimming at V came to 4 bases and at J to 5 bases, leaving 7 bases not matched to a gene. The input for sequencing was unsorted PBMCs, taken 1.8 years before starting antiretroviral therapy. The chain combines TRBV5-1 with TRBJ2-7; 9 bases line up with TRBD1. The TCR was taken from a woman aged 40-49 years with HIV. CDR3 sequence: CASSPDGTGNEQYF. The CDR3 bases are TGCGCCAGCAGCCCGGACGGGACAGGGAACGAGCAGTACTTC.